Included here is one T cell receptor (beta chain) sequence, with context. The data originate from a study of blood T cell repertoires in COVID-19. The wider study: Sources were T cells, B-cell-depleted T cells, or PBMCs; the material itself was cDNA or gDNA.

Germline V CDR1 and CDR2: LGHNA, YNFKEQ. The CDR3 extends over 23 amino acids. J lost 0 bases, V lost 4 bases, and 25 bases had no gene match. Assay used: immunoSEQ multiplex PCR; TCRdb lists only in-frame clones, some missing. The data contain about 440,000 clones, about 91% of them seen just once; the ten biggest clones take up about 12%. V is TRBV4-2 and J is TRBJ1-2, with 11 bases aligning to TRBD1. This TCR came from a woman aged 50 to 60 with COVID-19, enrolled during active disease. Sequencing input: peripheral blood. The CDR3 is CASSPFPGGQGDQVGASNYGYTF. DNA for the CDR3: TGTGCCAGCAGCCCTTTTCCAGGGGGACAGGGGGATCAAGTGGGAGCCTCTAACTATGGCTACACCTTC.